A single sample is the source of the 24 T cell receptor beta chains below, sequenced in a study of molecular identifiers for immune sequencing clone quantification. TCRdb ran MiXCR on the PCR reads and lists one entry per CDR3 protein. This sample carries over 600,000 distinct CDR3 sequences, 15% to 20% of them seen once, and the ten largest clones take around 0.86%. Sequenced material: naive CD8+ T cells from blood, with Jurkat cell RNA spiked in. This sample's subset: FACS-sorted CD8+CD4-CCR7+CD45RA+ naive T cells. These receptors were obtained from a human donor in good health. Some libraries in this study had Jurkat cell RNA spiked in.

This clonotype was counted only a few times. The gene calls are TRBV3-1 and TRBJ1-2; possible D gene TRBD1, 6 bases. Germline assignment: CDR1 LGHDT and CDR2 YNNKEL (reference sequence). With 1 base removed from V and 6 bases from J, the gap between germline ends came to 12 bases. The length of the CDR3 is 14 residues. For the CDR3, the DNA is TGTGCCAGCAGCCAAGTTACAGGGCTTCATGGCTACACCTTC. Protein: CASSQVTGLHGYTF.

This clonotype was picked up a small number of times. The chain joins TRBV6-5 to TRBJ2-1; D possibly corresponds to TRBD2 (6 bases). Germline-derived CDR1 and CDR2 are MNHEY and SVGAGI. Deletions cut 6 bases from V and 6 bases from J, with 18 bases between. The CDR3 totals 15 residues. This CDR3 is CASSSAAGISNEQFF. CDR3 DNA sequence: TGTGCCAGCAGCTCCGCCGCGGGGATAAGCAATGAGCAGTTCTTC.

Details on this clonotype: A much more abundant neighbour one base away suggests this may be a read error. V gene TRBV19 combines with J gene TRBJ2-3; 7 nucleotides match TRBD1. Germline loops: CDR1 LNHDA, CDR2 SQIVND (reference sequence). The CDR3 is 17 residues long. Trimming at V came to 5 bases and at J to 0 bases, leaving 11 bases not matched to a gene. The CDR3 bases are TGTGCCAGTAGTCGCGGTCGAGGGGGCTCTAGCACAGATACGCAGTATTTT. Its protein is CASSRGRGGSSTDTQYF.

With respect to this clonotype: A much larger clone lies one base from this, so it may be a read error. The J gene is TRBJ2-1, the V gene TRBV12-3 or TRBV12-4; no clear D. The CDR3 spans 13 residues. The CDR3 sequence: CAGSFGIRNEQFF. The CDR3 region has the DNA TGTGCCGGCAGTTTTGGGATTCGCAATGAGCAGTTCTTC.

This clonotype was detected ten times or more. The chain uses TRBV6-5 and TRBJ2-3; 9 nucleotides align to TRBD2. Unmatched junction bases numbered 7, after V lost 7 bases and J lost 2 bases. The CDR3 is 15 residues long. CDR1 MNHEY and CDR2 SVGAGI come from the germline V gene. CDR3 residues: CASNPLAGATDTQYF. CDR3 nucleotide sequence: TGTGCCAGCAACCCCTTAGCGGGGGCCACAGATACGCAGTATTTT.

As for this clonotype: At one of its ends the junction is not consistent with the germline gene, which may arise from a read error. The gene calls are TRBV9 and TRBJ2-1; 8 bases agree with TRBD2. CDR1 and CDR2 from the germline V gene are SGDLS and YYNGEE. This CDR3 spans 16 amino acids. Here the CDR3 DNA reads TGTGCCAGCAGCGTAGCTTATGCGGGAGGTAACAATGGGCAGTTCTTC. This encodes CASSVAYAGGNNGQFF.

The table lists this clonotype with many counts. The chain recombines TRBV6-2 or TRBV6-3 with TRBJ1-1, with D unclear. V was cut by 0 bases and J by 4 bases, with 12 bases left in between. Germline CDR1 and CDR2: MNHEY and SVGEGT. The CDR3 contains 15 residues. This chain's CDR3 is CASSYSPPGGTEAFF. The DNA of the CDR3 is TGTGCCAGCAGTTACTCGCCCCCAGGAGGCACTGAAGCTTTCTTT.

The chain has TRBV15 and TRBJ2-1; D call uncertain. V was clipped by 3 bases and J by 2 bases, with 2 bases between them. Germline CDR1 LNHNV, CDR2 YYDKDF (reference sequence). The CDR3 length is 12 residues. The CDR3 DNA reads TGTGCCACCAGCAGGACCTACAATGAGCAGTTCTTC. Translated, it gives CATSRTYNEQFF.

This clonotype was counted only a few times. The rearrangement uses TRBV6-5 and TRBJ1-1; tentative D call: TRBD1 (5 bases). The CDR3 is 16 residues long. Trimming stripped 2 bases from V and 4 bases from J, with 17 bases between. Germline values: CDR1 MNHEY, CDR2 SVGAGI. The CDR3 DNA sequence: TGTGCCAGCAGTTACAGGGACCTGGGTGTGGGCACTGAAGCTTTCTTT. Translating gives CASSYRDLGVGTEAFF.

This clonotype occurred many times. This sequence joins TRBV6-2 or TRBV6-3 and TRBJ2-7; D unclear. V gave up 2 bases and J gave up 4 bases, with 15 bases separating them. The length of the CDR3 is 15 residues. The germline gives CDR1 MNHEY, CDR2 SVGEGT. The CDR3 loop is CASSYGPLHDYEQYF. The CDR3 DNA follows: TGTGCCAGCAGTTACGGTCCACTCCACGATTACGAGCAGTACTTC.

As regards this clonotype: A much larger clone sits a single nucleotide away, making a read error possible. This CDR3 is missing its conserved last phenylalanine or tryptophan, likely due to a read error. CDR3 in DNA: TGTGCCAGCCGGGACGGAATGAACACTGAAGCTTTCCTT. Encoded protein: CASRDGMNTEAFL. The gene calls are TRBV2 and TRBJ1-1; a possible D gene is TRBD1 (5 bases). The CDR3 has 13 residues. Germline loops: CDR1 SNHLY, CDR2 FYNNEI. V lost 8 bases and J 0 bases, leaving 10 bases between the germline ends.

The V gene is TRBV7-9, the J gene TRBJ2-1; 9 nucleotides line up with TRBD1. The CDR3 is 16 amino acids. From germline, CDR1 is SEHNR and CDR2 FQNEAQ (reference sequence). The V and J ends lost 1 base and 8 bases, in that order; junction bases with no gene match: 9. CDR3 loop: CASSLVGTGYLDEQFF. As DNA, the CDR3 is TGTGCCAGCAGCTTAGTTGGGACAGGGTATCTGGATGAGCAGTTCTTC.

This clonotype has at least ten counts. V usage is TRBV7-9 and J usage is TRBJ1-5; D unresolved. CDR3 length equals 14 residues. With 2 bases removed from V and 5 bases from J, the gap between germline ends came to 10 bases. CDR1 is SEHNR, CDR2 FQNEAQ, per germline (reference sequence). The CDR3 region is CASSLSLEDQPQHF. CDR3 sequence (DNA): TGTGCCAGCAGCTTAAGCCTGGAGGATCAGCCCCAGCATTTT.

This clonotype was seen a handful of times. The chain joins TRBV7-8 to TRBJ1-1; perhaps TRBD1 as D (6 bases). Between the trimmed V and J ends, which lost 3 bases and 4 bases, there was a span of 15 bases. CDR1 and CDR2 (germline): SGHVS, FQNEAQ. The CDR3 runs 15 residues. Written as DNA, the CDR3 is TGTGCCAGCAGCTTTACAGGGACTGTCTTCACTGAAGCTTTCTTT. Its translation: CASSFTGTVFTEAFF.

The chain uses TRBV4-3 and TRBJ2-2, with 10 bases identical to TRBD2. The CDR3 sequence is 18 residues long. V lost 0 bases to trimming and J lost 4 bases; unmatched junction nucleotides: 8. From germline, CDR1 is LGHNA and CDR2 YSLEER. CDR3: CASSQDLMLAGATGELFF. DNA of the CDR3: TGCGCCAGCAGCCAAGATTTAATGCTAGCGGGGGCCACCGGGGAGCTGTTTTTT.

This clonotype came up many times. The chain combines TRBV7-9 with TRBJ2-3, with TRBD1 as a possible D gene (6 bases). This CDR3 spans 17 amino acids. Trimming removed 3 bases from V and 2 bases from J, with 18 bases in between. Germline lookup yields CDR1 SEHNR and CDR2 FQNEAQ (reference sequence). This CDR3 is CASSFLPTGPSTDTQYF. In DNA form, the CDR3 reads TGTGCCAGCAGCTTCCTACCGACAGGCCCATCCACAGATACGCAGTATTTT.

The rearrangement uses TRBV11-2 and TRBJ2-7; D remains unclear. Germline lookup yields CDR1 SGHAT and CDR2 FQNNGV. The V end was cut by 2 bases, the J end by 9 bases, with 14 bases between. This CDR3 is built from 13 residues. The CDR3 region has the DNA TGTGCCAGCAGCTTACTAACAGCCTCCGGGCAGTACTTC. Translating gives CASSLLTASGQYF.

This clonotype was counted between two and nine times. The V gene is TRBV5-1, the J gene TRBJ2-7; 10 positions agree with TRBD1. The CDR3 totals 14 residues. Germline V CDR1 and CDR2: SGHRS, YFSETQ. V lost 8 bases to trimming and J lost 3 bases; unmatched junction nucleotides: 8. The CDR3 reads CASPVRDRGYEQYF. Written as DNA, the CDR3 is TGCGCCAGTCCCGTCCGGGACAGGGGCTACGAGCAGTACTTC. Filled out from reference TRBV5-1 and TRBJ2-7, the complete variable domain reads KAGVTQTPRYLIKTRGQQVTLSCSPISGHRSVSWYQQTPGQGLQFLFEYFSETQRNKGNFPGRFSGRQFSNSRSEMNVSTLELGDSALYLCASPVRDRGYEQYFGPGTRLTVT.

The sample holds many counts of this clonotype. The chain uses TRBV12-3 or TRBV12-4 and TRBJ1-4; D is unresolved. V was pared by 3 bases and J by 1 base, with 18 bases between. The CDR3 totals 18 residues. The CDR3 DNA follows: TGTGCCAGCAGTTTTGTGGTTGGCAGGCGGGAAACTAATGAAAAACTGTTTTTT. This gives the protein CASSFVVGRRETNEKLFF.

This clonotype was found many times. The chain joins TRBV7-4 to TRBJ2-7; 10 bases match TRBD2. V trimming: 2 bases; J trimming: 3 bases; junction bases outside the gene matches: 4. The CDR3 is 15 amino acids. Germline CDR1 SGHVT, CDR2 SQSDAQ. This chain's CDR3 is CASSLIAGGLYEQYF. The CDR3 DNA sequence: TGTGCCAGCAGCTTAATAGCGGGGGGACTCTACGAGCAGTACTTC.

This clonotype has a count of ten or more. The rearrangement joins TRBV20-1 to TRBJ2-7; perhaps D is TRBD1 or TRBD2 (5 bases each). Per germline, CDR1 DFQATT and CDR2 SNEGSKA (reference sequence). Trimming left V 5 bases short and J 1 base short, with 15 bases between. This CDR3 is 14 amino acids long. The CDR3 DNA sequence: TGCAGTGCTCTATTCGCAGGGACGTCCTACGAGCAGTACTTC. Encoded protein: CSALFAGTSYEQYF.

Remarks on this clonotype: A read error is possible here, since a much larger clone lies one base away. J is TRBJ1-1 and V is TRBV3-1; the D gene is possibly TRBD1 (5 bases). CDR1 and CDR2 (germline): LGHDT, YNNKEL (reference sequence). Trimming removed 0 bases from V and 0 bases from J, with 14 bases in between. CDR3 length: 17 residues. The CDR3 DNA is TGTGCCAGCAGCCAAGACTGGGCAGGGACCTTGAACACTGAAGCTTTCTTT. Residues: CASSQDWAGTLNTEAFF.

This clonotype was observed a single time. It may be a read error: a sequence one base away is much more abundant. V and J are TRBV12-3 or TRBV12-4 and TRBJ2-1; no definite D call. Trimming removed 6 bases from V and 8 bases from J, with 20 bases in between. The CDR3 length is 15 residues. The CDR3 nucleotides are TGTGCCAGCAGCCGTGGACCGTACAGAATGGATGAGCAGTTCTTC. Its protein is CASSRGPYRMDEQFF.

The chain couples TRBV19 to TRBJ2-4, with a weak D call TRBD2 (5 bases). Germline CDR1 is LNHDA and CDR2 is SQIVND (reference sequence). The CDR3 is made up of 14 amino acids. V was cut by 3 bases and J by 8 bases, with 14 bases left in between. The CDR3 DNA reads TGTGCCAGTAGTATCGGGCTAGGAGGAGACATTCAGTACTTC. Translated: CASSIGLGGDIQYF.